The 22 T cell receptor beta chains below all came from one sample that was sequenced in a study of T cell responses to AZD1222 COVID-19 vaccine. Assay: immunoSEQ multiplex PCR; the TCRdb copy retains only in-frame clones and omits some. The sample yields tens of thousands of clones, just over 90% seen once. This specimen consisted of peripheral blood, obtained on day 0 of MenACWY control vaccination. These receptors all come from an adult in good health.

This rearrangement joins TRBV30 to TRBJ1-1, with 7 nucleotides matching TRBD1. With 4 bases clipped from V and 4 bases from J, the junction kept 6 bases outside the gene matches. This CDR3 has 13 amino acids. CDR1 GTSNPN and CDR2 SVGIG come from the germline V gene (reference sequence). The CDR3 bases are TGTGCCTGGATTACAGGGGCGGGCACTGAAGCTTTCTTT. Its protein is CAWITGAGTEAFF.

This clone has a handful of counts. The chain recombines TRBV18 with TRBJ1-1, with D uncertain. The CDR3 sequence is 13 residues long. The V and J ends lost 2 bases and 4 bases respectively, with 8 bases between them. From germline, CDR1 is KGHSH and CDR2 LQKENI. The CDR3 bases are TGTGCCAGCTCACCAGAGGGTTCCACTGAAGCTTTCTTT. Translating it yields CASSPEGSTEAFF.

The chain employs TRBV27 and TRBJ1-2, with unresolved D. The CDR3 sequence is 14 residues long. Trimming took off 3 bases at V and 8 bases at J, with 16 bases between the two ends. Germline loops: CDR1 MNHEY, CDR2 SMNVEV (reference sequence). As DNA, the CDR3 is TGTGCCAGCAGTTTCCTAGGCGGCGCGGAGGGCTACACCTTC. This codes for CASSFLGGAEGYTF.

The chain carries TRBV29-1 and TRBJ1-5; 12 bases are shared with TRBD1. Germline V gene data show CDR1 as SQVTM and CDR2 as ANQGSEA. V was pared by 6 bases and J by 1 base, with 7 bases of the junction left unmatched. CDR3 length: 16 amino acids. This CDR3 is CSVGTGGSGSNQPQHF. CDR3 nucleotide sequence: TGCAGCGTGGGGACAGGGGGCTCTGGAAGCAATCAGCCCCAGCATTTT.

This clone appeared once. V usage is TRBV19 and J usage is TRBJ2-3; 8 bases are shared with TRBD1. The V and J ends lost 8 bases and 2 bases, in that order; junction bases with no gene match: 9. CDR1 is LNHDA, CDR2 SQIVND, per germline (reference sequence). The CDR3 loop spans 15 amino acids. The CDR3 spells CASAGGASSTDTQYF. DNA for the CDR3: TGTGCCAGTGCAGGGGGCGCCAGCTCCACAGATACGCAGTATTTT.

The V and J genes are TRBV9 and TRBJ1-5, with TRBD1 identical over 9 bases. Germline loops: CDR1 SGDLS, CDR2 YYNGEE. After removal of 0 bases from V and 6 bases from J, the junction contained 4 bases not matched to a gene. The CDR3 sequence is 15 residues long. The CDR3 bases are TGTGCCAGCAGCGTAGGAACAGGGGGCGGTCAGCCCCAGCATTTT. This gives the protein CASSVGTGGGQPQHF.

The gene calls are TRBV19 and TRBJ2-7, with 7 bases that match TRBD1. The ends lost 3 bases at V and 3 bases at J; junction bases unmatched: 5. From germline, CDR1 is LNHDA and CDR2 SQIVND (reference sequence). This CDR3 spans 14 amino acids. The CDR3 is CASSMPGQLYEQYF. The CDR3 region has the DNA TGTGCCAGTAGTATGCCGGGACAGCTCTACGAGCAGTACTTC.

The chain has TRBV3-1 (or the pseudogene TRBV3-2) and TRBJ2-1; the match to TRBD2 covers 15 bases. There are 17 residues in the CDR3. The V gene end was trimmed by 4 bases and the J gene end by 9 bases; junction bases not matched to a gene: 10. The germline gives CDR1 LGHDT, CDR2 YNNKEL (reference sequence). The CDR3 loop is CASSLPGLAGGLSEQFF. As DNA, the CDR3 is TGTGCCAGCAGCCTTCCGGGACTAGCGGGAGGTCTTAGTGAGCAGTTCTTC.

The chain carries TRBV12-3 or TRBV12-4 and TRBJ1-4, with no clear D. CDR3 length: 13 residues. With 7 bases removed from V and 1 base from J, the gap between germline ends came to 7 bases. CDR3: CASTPGTNEKLFF. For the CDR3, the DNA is TGTGCCAGCACCCCTGGAACTAATGAAAAACTGTTTTTT.

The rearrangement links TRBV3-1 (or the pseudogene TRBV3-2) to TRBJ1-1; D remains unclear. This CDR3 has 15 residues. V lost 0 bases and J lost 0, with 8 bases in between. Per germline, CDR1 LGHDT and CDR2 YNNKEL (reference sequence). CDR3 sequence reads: CASSQEATVNTEAFF. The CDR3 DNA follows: TGTGCCAGCAGCCAAGAGGCGACGGTGAACACTGAAGCTTTCTTT.

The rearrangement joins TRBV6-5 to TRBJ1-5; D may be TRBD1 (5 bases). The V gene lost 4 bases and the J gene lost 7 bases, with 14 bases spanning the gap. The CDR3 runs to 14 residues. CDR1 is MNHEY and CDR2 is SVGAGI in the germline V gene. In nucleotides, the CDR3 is TGTGCCAGCAGTTTCACAGGCTCAGGACAGCCCCAGCATTTT. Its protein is CASSFTGSGQPQHF.

The CDR3: CASSSTQGQETQYF. Written as DNA, the CDR3 is TGTGCCAGCAGCTCTACCCAGGGACAAGAGACCCAGTACTTC. The chain recombines TRBV11-1 with TRBJ2-5; possibly TRBD1 for D (5 bases). This CDR3 has 14 residues. V lost 4 bases to trimming and J lost 2 bases, with 11 bases between them. Germline V lookup: CDR1 SGHAT, CDR2 FQDESV (reference sequence).

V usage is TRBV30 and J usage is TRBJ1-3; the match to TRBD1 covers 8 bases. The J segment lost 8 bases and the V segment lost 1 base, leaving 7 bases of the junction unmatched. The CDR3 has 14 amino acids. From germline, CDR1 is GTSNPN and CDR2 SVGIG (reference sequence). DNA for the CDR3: TGTGCCTGGAGTGACCCGGACAGGGTATACACCATATATTTT. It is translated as CAWSDPDRVYTIYF.

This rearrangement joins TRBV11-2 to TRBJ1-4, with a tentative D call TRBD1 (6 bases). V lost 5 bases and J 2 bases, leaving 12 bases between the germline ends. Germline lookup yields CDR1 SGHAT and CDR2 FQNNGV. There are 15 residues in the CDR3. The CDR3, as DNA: TGTGCCAGCAGCAATTCCAGGGGTACTAATGAAAAACTGTTTTTT. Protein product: CASSNSRGTNEKLFF.

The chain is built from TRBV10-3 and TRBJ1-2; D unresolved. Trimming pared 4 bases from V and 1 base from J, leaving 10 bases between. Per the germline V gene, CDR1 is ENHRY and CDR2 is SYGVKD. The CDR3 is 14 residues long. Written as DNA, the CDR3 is TGTGCCATCAGTGTGGACGGAGATAACTATGGCTACACCTTC. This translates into CAISVDGDNYGYTF.

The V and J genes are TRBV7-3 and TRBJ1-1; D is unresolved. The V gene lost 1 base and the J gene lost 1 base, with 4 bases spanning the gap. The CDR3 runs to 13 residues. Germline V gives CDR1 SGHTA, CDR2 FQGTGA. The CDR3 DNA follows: TGTGCCAGCAGCTTAAGGGGGAACACTGAAGCTTTCTTT. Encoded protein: CASSLRGNTEAFF.

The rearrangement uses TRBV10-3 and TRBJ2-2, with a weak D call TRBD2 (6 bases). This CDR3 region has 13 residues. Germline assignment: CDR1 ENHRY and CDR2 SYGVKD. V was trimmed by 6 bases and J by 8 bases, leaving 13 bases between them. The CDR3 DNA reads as TGTGCCATCAGGCCCCTTGGAGGGGGGGAGCTGTTTTTT. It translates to CAIRPLGGGELFF.

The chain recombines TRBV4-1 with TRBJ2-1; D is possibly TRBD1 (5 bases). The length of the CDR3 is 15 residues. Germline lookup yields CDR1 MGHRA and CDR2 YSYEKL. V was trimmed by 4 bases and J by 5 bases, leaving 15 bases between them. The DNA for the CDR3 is TGCGCCAGCAGCCTCGGCGGTAGGACAAACAATGAGCAGTTCTTC. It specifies CASSLGGRTNNEQFF.

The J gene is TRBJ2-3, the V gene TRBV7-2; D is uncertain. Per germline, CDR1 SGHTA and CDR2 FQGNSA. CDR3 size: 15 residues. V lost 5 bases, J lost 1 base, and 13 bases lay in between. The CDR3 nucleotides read TGTGCCAGCAGCCGTGACCAATCGGGCACAGATACGCAGTATTTT. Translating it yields CASSRDQSGTDTQYF.

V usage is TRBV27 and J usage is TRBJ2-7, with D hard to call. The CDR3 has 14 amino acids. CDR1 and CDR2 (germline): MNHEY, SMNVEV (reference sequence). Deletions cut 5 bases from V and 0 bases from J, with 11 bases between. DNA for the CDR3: TGTGCCAGCAGTGGATACGTGAGCTCCTACGAGCAGTACTTC. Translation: CASSGYVSSYEQYF.

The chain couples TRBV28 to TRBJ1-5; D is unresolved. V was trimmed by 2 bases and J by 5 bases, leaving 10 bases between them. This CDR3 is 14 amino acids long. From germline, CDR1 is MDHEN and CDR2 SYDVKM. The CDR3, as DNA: TGTGCCAGCAGTTTAACAGACAACTATCAGCCCCAGCATTTT. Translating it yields CASSLTDNYQPQHF.

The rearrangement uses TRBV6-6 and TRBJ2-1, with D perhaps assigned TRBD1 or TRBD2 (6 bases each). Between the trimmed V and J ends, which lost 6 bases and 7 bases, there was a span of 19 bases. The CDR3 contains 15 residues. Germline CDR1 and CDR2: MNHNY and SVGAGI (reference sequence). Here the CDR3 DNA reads TGTGCCAGCAGGCCCTGGGGGGCTCCTAAGAATGAGCAGTTCTTC. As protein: CASRPWGAPKNEQFF.